This is a list of T cell receptor beta chains from one sample in a study of T cell responses to AZD1222 COVID-19 vaccine. Profiling relied on immunoSEQ multiplex PCR, and the TCRdb table lists in-frame clones only, not all of them. This sample has 130,000 to 150,000 clones, with just over 90% found just once. This specimen consisted of peripheral blood, obtained 28 days after the second AZD1222 dose. The receptors originated from an adult who received the AZD1222 COVID-19 vaccine. Each CDR3 is given with its conserved first and last residue. A D gene is named only where the DNA matches it firmly. Clone size is given for some rows only: seen once, a few or many times, or a class if the clone is expanded.

J gene	V gene	D gene	clone size	CDR3 DNA	CDR3 protein
TRBJ2-3	TRBV9	TRBD1	NA	TGTGCCAGCAGCGTAACGGGGACAGCGCCAGATACGCAGTATTTT	CASSVTGTAPDTQYF
TRBJ1-2	TRBV3-1/TRBV3-2	NA	NA	TGTGCCAGCAGCCAAAGGCGGCAGTCTGGCTACACCTTC	CASSQRRQSGYTF
TRBJ2-1	TRBV5-4	TRBD2	NA	TGTGCCAGCAGCTTGTTTAAACAGCGGGAGATCGATGAGCAGTTCTTC	CASSLFKQREIDEQFF
TRBJ2-2	TRBV7-3	NA	NA	TGTGCCAGCAGCTCAACCGGGACTCTGAACACCGGGGAGCTGTTTTTT	CASSSTGTLNTGELFF
TRBJ1-2	TRBV5-1	TRBD1	once	TGCGCCAGCAGCTCCGGACAGGGGTCCTATGGCTACACCTTC	CASSSGQGSYGYTF
TRBJ1-3	TRBV11-3	NA	NA	TGTGCCAGCAGCTTAGAAGGGGGGCATGGAAACACCATATATTTT	CASSLEGGHGNTIYF
TRBJ2-6	TRBV7-9	NA	NA	TGTGCCAGCAGCTTAAGGAGGTTGTCCGGAGGGGCCAACGTCCTGACTTTC	CASSLRRLSGGANVLTF
TRBJ2-1	TRBV5-5	NA	NA	TGTGCCAGCAGCTCAGACATTAGTTACAATGAGCAGTTCTTC	CASSSDISYNEQFF
TRBJ1-4	TRBV5-5	NA	NA	TGTGCCAGCAGCTTCCGATTCCTAAATGAAAAACTGTTTTTT	CASSFRFLNEKLFF
TRBJ1-3	TRBV6-5	NA	NA	TGTGCCAGCAAAACAGGGATTGGAAACACCATATATTTT	CASKTGIGNTIYF
TRBJ2-7	TRBV7-9	NA	once	TGTGCCAGCAGCCGGGACTCCGCCTACGAGCAGTACTTC	CASSRDSAYEQYF
TRBJ2-1	TRBV10-3	TRBD2	NA	TGTGCCATCAGTGAGGGAAGCGGGAGTGGAGATGAGCAGTTCTTC	CAISEGSGSGDEQFF
TRBJ2-1	TRBV5-1	TRBD2	NA	TGCGCCAGCAGCTTGGGTAGCGGGGATGCTGAGCAGTTCTTC	CASSLGSGDAEQFF
TRBJ1-5	TRBV6-1	NA	NA	TGTGCCAGCAGTGACGGTAATCAGCCCCAGCATTTT	CASSDGNQPQHF
TRBJ2-5	TRBV7-3	TRBD1	NA	TGTGCCAGCAGCCCTGGACAGGGACTTCCTGCAGAGACCCAGTACTTC	CASSPGQGLPAETQYF
TRBJ2-1	TRBV30	NA	NA	TGTGCCTGGAGCAACCGGGACATCCCCTACAATGAGCAGTTCTTC	CAWSNRDIPYNEQFF
TRBJ1-1	TRBV7-9	NA	NA	TGTGCCAGCAGCTCCAGTCTCGAAGCTTTCTTT	CASSSSLEAFF
TRBJ1-1	TRBV5-1	TRBD1	NA	TGCGCCAGCAGACGGGACAGGGTAAGCACTGAAGCTTTCTTT	CASRRDRVSTEAFF
TRBJ1-2	TRBV6-5	NA	NA	TGTGCCAGCAGTTACTCGGGAGGGCACTATGGCTACACCTTC	CASSYSGGHYGYTF
TRBJ2-3	TRBV7-3	NA	once	TGTGCCAGCAGCCTAGGCACAGATACGCAGTATTTT	CASSLGTDTQYF
TRBJ1-2	TRBV3-1/TRBV3-2	NA	NA	TGTGCCAGCAGCCAGGGGGGACGTAACGGGGCGGGCTACACCTTC	CASSQGGRNGAGYTF
TRBJ1-5	TRBV6-5	NA	NA	TGTGCCAGCAGTTACTCGAATCATCAGCCCCAGCATTTT	CASSYSNHQPQHF
TRBJ2-1	TRBV5-5	NA	few	TGTGCCAGCAGCTTTCCGGTTGGGGGACTCAATGAGCAGTTCTTC	CASSFPVGGLNEQFF
TRBJ1-1	TRBV7-9	NA	NA	TGTGCCAGCAGCCAGGAGGGTGTGGTGATGGGCACTGAAGCTTTCTTT	CASSQEGVVMGTEAFF
TRBJ1-1	TRBV14	TRBD1	NA	TGTGCCAGTCGGGGACAGACCGGAACTGAAGCTTTCTTT	CASRGQTGTEAFF
TRBJ2-3	TRBV11-2	NA	NA	TGTGCCAGCAGAACCGGGACACAATACACAGATACGCAGTATTTT	CASRTGTQYTDTQYF
TRBJ1-5	TRBV5-1	TRBD1	NA	TGCGCCACCATTGGGGACAGGGGATATCAGCCCCAGCATTTT	CATIGDRGYQPQHF